The clone carrying this T cell receptor beta chain was detected only a few times. Its antigen is unknown. Germline and junction disagree at one end, which may indicate a read error. The CDR3 totals 10 residues. Germline V CDR1 and CDR2: GTSNPN, SVGIG (reference sequence). The data belong to a study of cytomegalovirus exposure and HLA in healthy donors. Findings of the study overall: Later genetic work tied a missense DCLRE1C variant to beta-chain V and J trimming. Testing in vitro showed a few CMV-associated chains specific for CMV antigens. A likely sequencing artifact accounted for one observed cluster of highly shared sequence variants.

PCR primers comprised 60 Vbeta and 13 Jbeta primers. The method was immunoSEQ multiplex PCR; TCRdb's version includes in-frame clones alone and lacks a portion of them. The sample contains about 130,000 clones, about 80% of which appear only once. This clonotype was sampled from a woman in her thirties or forties in good health and CMV-seronegative. The sample taken for sequencing was PBMCs. The V gene is TRBV30, the J gene TRBJ1-4; D is perhaps TRBD1 (5 bases). The CDR3 loop is CAWSLRQPRF. In DNA form, the CDR3 reads TGTGCCTGGAGTCTAAGACAGCCCCGATTT.